These T cell receptor beta chains were read from a single sample in a study of blood T cell repertoires in COVID-19. Using immunoSEQ multiplex PCR, the repertoire was profiled, and TCRdb retains in-frame clones only, with some absent. The repertoire consists of over 300,000 clones, with around nine tenths occurring once and the leading ten covering over 0.9%. The sequenced sample was PBMCs or T cells enriched from blood (not recorded which). Every receptor here comes from a woman in her 30s with acute COVID-19. The CDR3 runs from the conserved cysteine through the conserved F or W. Each record gives: D gene, V gene, clone size, J gene, CDR3 length, CDR3 DNA, CDR3 protein. A D gene is named only where the DNA matches it firmly. Size tells how often a clone was seen (once, few, many) or the class of an expanded clone, and some rows leave it out.

>TRBD1|TRBV6-5|NA|TRBJ1-2|14
TGTGCCAGCAGTACGACAGGGGGATTTAATGGCTACACCTTC
CASSTTGGFNGYTF
>TRBD1|TRBV19|NA|TRBJ1-3|16
TGTGCCAGTAGGGGGACAGTCTTAAACTCTGGAAACACCATATATTTT
CASRGTVLNSGNTIYF
>NA|TRBV6-7|once|TRBJ2-7|17
TGTGCCAGTTCGAAGGGCACACAGGAAAATAGCTCCTACGAGCAGTACTTC
CASSKGTQENSSYEQYF
>TRBD1|TRBV29-1|once|TRBJ1-2|12
TGCAGCGCAAACAGGGGACCCTATGGCTACACCTTC
CSANRGPYGYTF
>NA|TRBV2|few|TRBJ1-1|14
TGTGCCAGCAGTGACTCGAGCCTGAACACTGAAGCTTTCTTT
CASSDSSLNTEAFF
>NA|TRBV9|NA|TRBJ1-1|15
TGTGCCAGCAGCGTAGGAGTAGAGAGAGGAGGTAGGGCTTTCTTT
CASSVGVERGGRAFF
>TRBD1|TRBV19|NA|TRBJ2-2|16
TGTGCCAGTACCCCCAATCGGGGACAGGGGGCCGGGGAGCTGTTTTTT
CASTPNRGQGAGELFF
>NA|TRBV19|NA|TRBJ1-1|15
TGTGCCAGTAGTTACTCCATCACAGGGAACACTGAAGCTTTCTTT
CASSYSITGNTEAFF
>NA|TRBV5-1|few|TRBJ2-7|14
TGCGCCAGCAGCTTGCGGAGGGGGGGCTACGAGCAGTACTTC
CASSLRRGGYEQYF
>TRBD1|TRBV3-1/TRBV3-2|NA|TRBJ1-6|15
TGTGCCAGCAGCCAAGCGGACAGGGTGAATTCACCCCTCCACTTT
CASSQADRVNSPLHF
>TRBD2|TRBV7-9|NA|TRBJ2-2|14
TGTGCCACCACTCGGGGGGGCGGTACCGGGGAGCTGTTTTTT
CATTRGGGTGELFF
>NA|TRBV7-2|NA|TRBJ2-3|13
TGTGCCAGCAGCCCACGGGGCACAGATACGCAGTATTTT
CASSPRGTDTQYF